The 2 T cell receptor beta chains in this list originate from one sample, sequenced in a study of beta chain features in type 1 diabetes (dated by TCRdb to the late 2010s). The library relied on the immunoSEQ multiplex PCR assay. The entire isolated RNA was reverse transcribed using the High Capacity cDNA Reverse Transcription Kit, and thus expressed TCRB transcripts were sequenced. This is the immuneACCESS table as TCRdb keeps it, with only in-frame sequences that have V and J called. A part of the clones is gone; compared with another copy, unresolved V genes explain less than half, and the rest is unexplained. The sample table shows hundreds of thousands of clones, and under 70% are seen once. Jointly, the top ten make up approximately 0.05% of the sample. The sequencing sample was made of naive CD4+ T cells from blood. What this sample's cell subset or site label stands for: true naive CD4+ T cells. The receptors originated from a man aged 25 to 40 in good health.

This clone was counted between two and nine times. The chain joins TRBV30 to TRBJ2-7, with D possibly matching TRBD1 (6 bases). Trimming left V 0 bases short and J 6 bases short, with 15 bases between. Germline CDR1 GTSNPN, CDR2 SVGIG (reference sequence). The CDR3 is 14 amino acids. The CDR3 coding sequence is TGTGCCTGGAGTGTAACAAGGCGACAGGTCGAGCAGTACTTC. Protein: CAWSVTRRQVEQYF.

A note on this clone: The sample has other DNA sequences that encode this CDR3 too. V and J are TRBV29-1 and TRBJ2-7; maybe TRBD2 (6 bases). V was clipped by 6 bases and J by 0 bases, with 9 bases between them. The CDR3 is 12 amino acids. The germline V gene encodes CDR1 SQVTM and CDR2 ANQGSEA. CDR3 protein: CSVAGSSYEQYF. Written as DNA, the CDR3 is TGCAGCGTGGCCGGGAGCTCCTACGAGCAGTACTTC.